This TCR beta chain comes out of a study of metastatic and nonmetastatic thyroid tumors. No patient had received any treatment before thyroid surgery. MiXCR was used by TCRdb to re-call the PCR reads. Here the sample spans roughly 20,000 clones, more than 30% being singletons. In its sample, this clone was seen a few times. The CDR3 is 14 residues long. Looked up from germline, CDR1 is MNHNS and CDR2 is SASEGT. The trim removed 5 bases at V and 4 bases at J, leaving 3 bases unmatched. Sequenced input: tumor tissue. The sequence was obtained from a female donor with papillary thyroid cancer or a benign thyroid nodule (not recorded which). Some clones in this sample may be carry-over from other donors' samples. The chain links TRBV6-1 to TRBJ2-1, with 9 bases fitting TRBD1. The DNA for the CDR3 is TGTGCCAGCAGTCGGACAGGGGTGTACAATGAGCAGTTCTTC. This gives the protein CASSRTGVYNEQFF.